What follows is one TCR beta chain and its context. Its antigen specificity is not known. Within one base of it there is no much larger clone, and no base qualities were kept. The data were obtained in a study of OX40 agonist ivuxolimab in advanced cancers. Notes on the research overall: The costimulatory receptor OX40 (CD134) was targeted by ivuxolimab, a fully human IgG2 agonistic monoclonal antibody. Intravenous ivuxolimab was administered to patients every 2 weeks at six dose levels: 0.01, 0.1, 0.3, 1.5, 3 and 10 mg/kg. Among the roughly 52 dose-escalation patients, around 19 had hepatocellular carcinoma, roughly 15 melanoma, 9 renal cell carcinoma and 9 head and neck cancer. The dose-escalation cohort was about 86% male with a mean age of roughly 62 years, ranging from roughly 23 to 80. Patients were allowed to have had prior anti-PD-1, anti-PD-L1 or anti-CTLA-4 therapy, and roughly two fifths of the dose-escalation patients had been treated with checkpoint inhibitors. Partial responses were achieved by three dose-escalation patients, of whom one had hepatocellular carcinoma and two had cutaneous melanoma. Peripheral TCRbeta sequencing aimed to test whether ivuxolimab altered TCR sequence diversity and caused clonal T-cell expansion. The paper describes the monotherapy dose-escalation part (N ≈ 52 patients) of the phase I trial of ivuxolimab.

For sequencing of the TCRbeta CDR3 region, genomic DNA was extracted from the sorted cells. TCRbeta CDR3 regions were sequenced using the immunoSEQ Assay. TCRdb retrieved this table from immuneACCESS and kept in-frame rearrangements only. Not all clones are present; in checked studies, unresolved V genes account for under half, and no reason is known for the remainder. The sample has almost 85,000 clones on record, over 85% of them singletons. The ten biggest clones cover roughly 9.6% of the sample. Sequences LNHDA (CDR1) and SQIVND (CDR2) are obtained from the germline V gene (reference sequence). From its cysteine to its phenylalanine, the CDR3 spans 16 amino acids. Only CDR3 DNA is held: 48 bases, read in frame from base 1. Unmatched junction bases come to 7, with V trimmed by 2 bases and J by 6 bases. The trial excluded patients who had a history of autoimmune disease or who were on systemic immunosuppression. Peripheral blood for TCR sequencing was drawn from every dose cohort at baseline, at cycle 4 day 1 and at cycle 7 day 1. Samples were obtained from an open-label, multicenter, first-in-human phase I dose-escalation trial of ivuxolimab. Adults with locally advanced or metastatic melanoma, renal cell, hepatocellular, or head and neck squamous cell carcinoma were enrolled in the trial. Before TCR sequencing, CD4+ T cells and CD8+ T cells from peripheral blood were sorted into separate populations.

Paper-wide results and their limitations: After ivuxolimab, expanded clones were on average more numerous among CD8+ T cells than among CD4+ T cells. Partial responders in the 0.1-3.0 mg/kg groups had among the lowest normalized peripheral clonal expansion, especially among CD8+ T cells. Which antigens the clonally expanded peripheral T cells were specific for was not determined. Low levels of normalized T-cell clonal expansion were also shown by some nonresponding patients. At doses of 0.1 to 3.0 mg/kg, clonal expansion of both CD4+ and CD8+ T cells in blood was seen between baseline and week 6.

Here the chain combines TRBV19 and TRBJ1-3; TRBD1 lines up with 10 middle nucleotides. The specimen comprised CD4+ or CD8+ T cells sorted from blood, sampled in a trial of the OX40 agonist ivuxolimab. The source is an adult with an advanced solid tumor such as melanoma, head and neck, liver or kidney cancer. The nucleotides are TGTGCCAGTAGTATAACCCTCGGGACAGGGGCAAACACCATATATTTT. Translated, this gives CASSITLGTGANTIYF. Supplemented by the reference TRBV19 and TRBJ1-3 proteins around the CDR3, the complete variable domain is DGGITQSPKYLFRKEGQNVTLSCEQNLNHDAMYWYRQDPGQGLRLIYYSQIVNDFQKGDIAEGYSVSREKKESFPLTVTSAQKNPTAFYLCASSITLGTGANTIYFGEGSWLTVV.